The present entry profiles one TCR beta chain with its context. A read error likely explains this, since a far larger clone differs by one base. This sample is part of a study of low-dose radiotherapy and immunotherapy resistance in tumors. TRAV- and TRBV-specific primers, spanning alpha and beta chains, primed first-strand cDNA. PCR amplification of the TCRs was performed with Phusion for 20 PCR cycles, and it relied on a constant-region primer together with a V-primer adapter. TCRdb independently ran MiXCR on the reads; one entry per CDR3 protein. The table has around 64,000 distinct CDR3 sequences, around a quarter seen once. The junction had 12 bases not matched to a gene; V was cut back by 0 bases and J by 13 bases. The germline gives CDR1 LGHNA, CDR2 YSLEER. This CDR3 spans 15 amino acids. Documented time point: before trial treatment. The study gave donors nivolumab, ipilimumab, aspirin, low-dose cyclophosphamide and low-dose radiotherapy.

The TCR comes from a male donor with rectosigmoid adenocarcinoma. The sequencing used PBMCs, collected before treatment. The chain has TRBV4-3 and TRBJ2-4; 7 positions match TRBD1. CDR3 sequence (DNA): TGCGCCAGCAGCCAAGAACAGGGGCTCTCTAATGAGCAGTACTTC. This codes for CASSQEQGLSNEQYF.